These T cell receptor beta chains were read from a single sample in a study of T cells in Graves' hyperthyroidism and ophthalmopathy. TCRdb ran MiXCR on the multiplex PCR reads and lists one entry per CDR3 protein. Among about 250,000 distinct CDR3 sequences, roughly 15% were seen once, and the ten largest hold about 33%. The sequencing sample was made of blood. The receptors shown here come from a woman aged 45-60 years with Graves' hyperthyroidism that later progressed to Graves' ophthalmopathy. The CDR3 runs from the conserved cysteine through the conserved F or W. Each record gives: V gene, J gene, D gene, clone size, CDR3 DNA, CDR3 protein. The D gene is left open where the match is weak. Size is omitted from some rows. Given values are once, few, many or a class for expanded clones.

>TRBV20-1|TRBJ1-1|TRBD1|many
TGCAGTGCTCCAGACAAGACAGGGCCGAGCCCTGAAGCTTTCTTT
CSAPDKTGPSPEAFF
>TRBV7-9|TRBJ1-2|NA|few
TGTGCCAGCAGCTTATCCGGACTTAGTTATGGCTACACCTTC
CASSLSGLSYGYTF
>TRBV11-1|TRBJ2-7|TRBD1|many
TGTGCCAGCAGCTTCCCGGGACAGGGTTACTACGAGCAGTACTTC
CASSFPGQGYYEQYF
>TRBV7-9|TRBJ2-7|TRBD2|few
TGTGCCAGCGCCGGGGGAGCGGGAGGGGATAAGGGCGAGCAGTACTTC
CASAGGAGGDKGEQYF
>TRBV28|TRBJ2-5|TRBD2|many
TGTGCCAGCAGATTAGCGGGAGACGAGACCCAGTACTTC
CASRLAGDETQYF
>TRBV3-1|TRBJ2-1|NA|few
TGTGCCAGCAGCCAAGCCAAGATAATCAATGAGCAGTTCTTC
CASSQAKIINEQFF
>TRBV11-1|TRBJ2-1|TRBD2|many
TGTGCCAGCAGCTTAACCGGGACTAGCCAAGCCAATGAGCAGTTCTTC
CASSLTGTSQANEQFF
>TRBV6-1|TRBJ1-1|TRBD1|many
TGTGCCACAGGGGGTGTACACACTGAAGCTTTCTTT
CATGGVHTEAFF
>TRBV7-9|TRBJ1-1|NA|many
TGTGCCAGCAACGTAGGGAGTACTGAAGCTTTCTTT
CASNVGSTEAFF
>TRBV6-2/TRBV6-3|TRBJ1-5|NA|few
TGTGCCAGCAGCCTCGAGACGGGTTGGAGCAATCAGCCCCAGCATTTT
CASSLETGWSNQPQHF
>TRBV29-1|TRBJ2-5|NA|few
TGCAGCGTTGAAGACGGAGGGGGGCAAGAGACCCAGTACTTC
CSVEDGGGQETQYF
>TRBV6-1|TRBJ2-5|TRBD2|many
TGTGCCAGTTCCCGCTTGAGCGGGGGGGGAGAGACCCAGTACTTC
CASSRLSGGGETQYF
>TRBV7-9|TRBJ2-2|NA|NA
TGTGCCAGCAGCTCAAGGGAGTCCGGGGTCACCGGGGAGCTGTTTTTT
CASSSRESGVTGELFF
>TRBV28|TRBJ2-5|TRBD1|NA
TGTGCCAGCAGTGGACGGGACAGCAGGCAAGAGACCCAGTACTTC
CASSGRDSRQETQYF
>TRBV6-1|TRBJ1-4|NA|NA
TGTGCCAGCAGTGGATTTGGTGTACAAAGTAATGAAAAACTGTTTTTT
CASSGFGVQSNEKLFF
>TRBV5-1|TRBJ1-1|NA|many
TGCGCCAGCAGCTCCAACATGGAGAACACTGAAGCTTTCTTT
CASSSNMENTEAFF
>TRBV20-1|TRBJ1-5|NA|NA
TGCAGTGCTAATCCCCCCGGGGGCAATCGGCCCCAGCATTTT
CSANPPGGNRPQHF
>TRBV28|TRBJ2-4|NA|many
TGTGCCAGCAGTAGAAACGACAGGAGAGGGAACATTCAGTACTTC
CASSRNDRRGNIQYF
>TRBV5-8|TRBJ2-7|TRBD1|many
TGTGCCAGCAGCTTGGGGGCACAGGGGGCCGGCTACGAGCAGTACTTC
CASSLGAQGAGYEQYF
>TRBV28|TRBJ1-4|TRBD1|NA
TGTGCCAGCTTAAACCAACAGGGGTTGGAAAAACTGTTTTTT
CASLNQQGLEKLFF
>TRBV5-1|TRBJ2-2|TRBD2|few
TGCGCCAGCAGCCTAGCTAGCGGGAGGAACACCGGGGAGCTGTTTTTT
CASSLASGRNTGELFF
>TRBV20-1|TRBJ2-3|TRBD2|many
TGCAGTGCTAGAGACCTCCTAGCGGGAGGGGGCCCAGATACGCAGTATTTT
CSARDLLAGGGPDTQYF
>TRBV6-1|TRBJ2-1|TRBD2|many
TGTGCCAGCGGACTAGCGGGAGAGAGCTCCTACAATGAGCAGTTCTTC
CASGLAGESSYNEQFF
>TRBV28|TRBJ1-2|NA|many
TGTGCCAGCAGCACAACAACAAGCTATGGCTACACCTTC
CASSTTTSYGYTF
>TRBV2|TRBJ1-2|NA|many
TGTGCCAGCACTGAGGGCGGGGGAGAGGGCTACACCTTC
CASTEGGGEGYTF
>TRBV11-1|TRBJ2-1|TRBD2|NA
TGTGCCAGCAGCCGATTGACTAGCGGGAGGAATGAGCAGTTCTTC
CASSRLTSGRNEQFF
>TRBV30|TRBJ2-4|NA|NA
TGTGCCTGGAGGACGCAGGGACCTGGGGACATTCAGTACTTC
CAWRTQGPGDIQYF
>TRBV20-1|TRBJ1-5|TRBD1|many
TGCAGTGCTAGAGATCAACAGGGGGCTAATCAGCCCCAGCATTTT
CSARDQQGANQPQHF
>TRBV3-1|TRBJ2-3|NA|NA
TGTGCCAGCAGACAAGGTGGGGGGCCTAGCACAGATACGCAGTATTTT
CASRQGGGPSTDTQYF
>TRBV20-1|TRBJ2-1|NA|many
TGCAGTGCTAGGGAGCGGGCCCGTCTTGTGGATGAGCAGTTCTTC
CSARERARLVDEQFF
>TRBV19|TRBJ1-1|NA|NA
TGTGCCAGTAGGGGGACTGCTGATTTCACTGAAGCTTTCTTT
CASRGTADFTEAFF
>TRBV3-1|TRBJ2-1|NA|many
TGTGCCAGCAGCCATCGCAGGGGGGGCTCCTACAATGAGCAGTTCTTC
CASSHRRGGSYNEQFF
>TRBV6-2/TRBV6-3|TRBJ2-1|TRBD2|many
TGTGCCAGCAGTCCCTGGGAGATGGTAGCGGGGATTAATGAGCAGTTCTTC
CASSPWEMVAGINEQFF
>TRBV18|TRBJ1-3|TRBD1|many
TGTGCCAGCTTGTCATGGACAGGGAGAATACCCGGAAACACCATATATTTT
CASLSWTGRIPGNTIYF
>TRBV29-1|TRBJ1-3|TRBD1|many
TGCAGCGTTGTCGGGACAGAAACTGGAAACACCATATATTTT
CSVVGTETGNTIYF
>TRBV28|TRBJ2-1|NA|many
TGTGCCAGCAAAGGGAGGGACAGGAGCTACAATGGGCAGTTCTTC
CASKGRDRSYNGQFF
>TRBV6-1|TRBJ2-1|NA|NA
TGTGTCAGCAGTGAATCTTTGGAGCAGTTCTTC
CVSSESLEQFF
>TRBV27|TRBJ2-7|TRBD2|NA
TGTGCCAGCAGTTCCGGACTAGCGCACGAGCAGTACTTC
CASSSGLAHEQYF
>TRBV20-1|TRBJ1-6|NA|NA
TGCAGTACGAAGGTCCTTAATTCACCCCTCCACTTT
CSTKVLNSPLHF
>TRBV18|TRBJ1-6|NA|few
TGTGCCAGCTCACCACAGGGTGGGCCTAATTCACCCCTCCACTTT
CASSPQGGPNSPLHF
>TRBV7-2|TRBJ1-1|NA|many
TGTGCCAGCAGGAATTACAGGGATACTGAAGCTTTCTTT
CASRNYRDTEAFF
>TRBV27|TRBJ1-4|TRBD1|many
TGTGCCAGCAGTTCCGACAGGGTGGATGAAAAACTGTTTTTT
CASSSDRVDEKLFF
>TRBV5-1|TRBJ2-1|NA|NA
TGCGCCAGCAGCTTGGTGCCGGGCTCCTACAATGAGCAGTTCTTC
CASSLVPGSYNEQFF
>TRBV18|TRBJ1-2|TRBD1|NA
TGTGCCAGCTCACCGGACACAAAGACAGGGGGCGCTCGCGGCTACACCTTC
CASSPDTKTGGARGYTF
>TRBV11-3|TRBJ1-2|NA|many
TGTGCCAGCAGCAAACAGGGAGATGGCTACACCTTC
CASSKQGDGYTF
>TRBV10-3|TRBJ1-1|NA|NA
TGTGCCATCAGTGAACGGGGGGATCAGGAAGCTTTCTTT
CAISERGDQEAFF
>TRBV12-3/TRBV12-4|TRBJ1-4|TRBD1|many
TGTGCCAGCAGTTTAAGGACAGGGGGCAGCGAAAAACTGTTTTTT
CASSLRTGGSEKLFF
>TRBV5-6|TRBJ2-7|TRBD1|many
TGTGCCAGCAGCCAAGACAGGGGCCTGCGCTACGAGCAGTACTTC
CASSQDRGLRYEQYF
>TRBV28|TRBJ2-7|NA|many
TGTGCCAGCAGTCGCGGGAACGAGCAGTACTTC
CASSRGNEQYF
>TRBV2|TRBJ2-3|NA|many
TGTGCCAGCAGTCCTATTAGTAGCACAGATACGCAGTATTTT
CASSPISSTDTQYF
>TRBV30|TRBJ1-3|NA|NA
TGTGCCGGGGACCGGGGCTTCTCTGGAAACACCATATATTTT
CAGDRGFSGNTIYF
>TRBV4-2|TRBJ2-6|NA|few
TGTGCCAGCAGCCAGGAGACAGGAGCCTACTCTGGGGCCAACGTCCTGACTTTC
CASSQETGAYSGANVLTF